Included here is one TCR beta chain sequence, with context. Produced via immunoSEQ multiplex PCR; TCRdb's table is partial and in-frame only. The table includes some 120,000 clones, 80% to 95% detected once. The data were taken from a study of control samples from healthy donors and cancer patients. The source of this sequence is a man younger than 35 in good health. The sequenced material came from blood.

The CDR3 region has the DNA TGTGCCAGCAGCTCCGAAGAGACCCAGTACTTC. Translation gives CASSSEETQYF. V usage is TRBV7-9 and J usage is TRBJ2-5, with unresolved D. Trimming stripped 4 bases from V and 3 bases from J, with 3 bases between. The CDR3 sequence is 11 residues long. In germline, CDR1 is SEHNR, CDR2 FQNEAQ (reference sequence).